This entry describes one T cell receptor (beta chain). The sample originates from a study of blood T cell repertoires in COVID-19. The wider study: Samples taken during acute and convalescent COVID-19 were collected in the United States, Italy and Spain.

The data were produced by immunoSEQ multiplex PCR, yet TCRdb's version contains in-frame clones alone and is incomplete. The sample shows fewer than 350,000 clones, roughly 90% of them seen only once. Germline V gives CDR1 SQVTM, CDR2 ANQGSEA. V was trimmed by 5 bases and J by 6 bases, leaving 13 bases between them. The CDR3 sequence is 12 residues long. The V and J genes are TRBV29-1 and TRBJ1-2; a weak D match, TRBD1 (6 bases). The sequenced sample was peripheral blood. The TCR sequence derives from a woman aged 30 to 39 with COVID-19, enrolled during active disease. In DNA, the CDR3 is TGCAGCGTTAGAACAGGGTCGGATGGCTACACCTTC. This codes for CSVRTGSDGYTF. Filled out from reference TRBV29-1 and TRBJ1-2, the complete variable domain reads SAVISQKPSRDICQRGTSLTIQCQVDSQVTMMFWYRQQPGQSLTLIATANQGSEATYESGFVIDKFPISRPNLTFSTLTVSNMSPEDSSIYLCSVRTGSDGYTFGSGTRLTVV.